A selection of T cell receptor beta chains follows, all from one sample in a study of cytomegalovirus exposure and HLA in healthy donors. Assay: immunoSEQ multiplex PCR; the TCRdb copy retains only in-frame clones and omits some. The table lists hundreds of thousands of clones, roughly 90% of them singletons, with 12% in the top ten. The source material was PBMCs. All receptors derive from a man aged 18 to 35 in good health and CMV-seropositive. CDR3s include the opening cysteine and the closing phenylalanine or tryptophan. The D gene is left open where the match is weak. Expanded clones get a size class; other rows say once, few or many, or leave the size out.

V gene	clone size	D gene	CDR3 length	J gene	CDR3 DNA	CDR3 protein
TRBV9	-	-	15	TRBJ1-1	TGTGCCAGCAGCGTAGAGGGGCAGGGGAACACTGAAGCTTTCTTT	CASSVEGQGNTEAFF
TRBV2	-	TRBD2	12	TRBJ2-7	TGTGCCAGCAGGGGGGGGTTTTACGAGCAGTACTTC	CASRGGFYEQYF
TRBV20-1	-	-	10	TRBJ1-1	TGCAGTGCTACGGACGGAGGAGCTTTCTTT	CSATDGGAFF
TRBV28	-	-	14	TRBJ1-1	TGTGCCAGCATGGGGGCTCGGGTGAACACTGAAGCTTTCTTT	CASMGARVNTEAFF
TRBV20-1	-	-	10	TRBJ1-5	TGCAGTGCTACACGATTGCCCCAGCATTTT	CSATRLPQHF
TRBV13	-	-	17	TRBJ2-7	TGTGCCAGCAGCTTATCATTTAGGGACTGGTCCTCCTACGAGCAGTACTTC	CASSLSFRDWSSYEQYF
TRBV15	-	-	15	TRBJ1-1	TGTGCCACCAGCAGAGCCCGGGGGCAGGGCACTGAAGCTTTCTTT	CATSRARGQGTEAFF
TRBV5-1	-	TRBD1	15	TRBJ1-1	TGCGCCAGCAGCCCAACCGGGACAGGGTCGGCTGAAGCTTTCTTT	CASSPTGTGSAEAFF
TRBV14	once	TRBD1	15	TRBJ2-7	TGTGCCAGCAGCCAGACAGGGGGCACTTCCTACGAGCAGTACTTC	CASSQTGGTSYEQYF
TRBV27	-	-	13	TRBJ1-2	TGTGCCAGCAGCCCGACAGAAACCTATGGCTACACCTTC	CASSPTETYGYTF
TRBV5-4	-	-	13	TRBJ2-1	TGTGCCAGCAGCTTGGTCCTGGCAAATGAGCAGTTCTTC	CASSLVLANEQFF
TRBV19	-	-	14	TRBJ2-1	TGTGCCAGTAGTGCTCCAGGGGCCTCCAGTGAGCAGTTCTTC	CASSAPGASSEQFF
TRBV28	-	-	12	TRBJ2-3	TGTGCCAGCAGTTTGAGAGGACTTACGCAGTATTTT	CASSLRGLTQYF
TRBV29-1	-	-	17	TRBJ1-4	TGCAGCGTTTTGGGAATCGAAGCAGAAGTCACAAATGAAAAACTGTTTTTT	CSVLGIEAEVTNEKLFF
TRBV7-2	few	-	14	TRBJ1-1	TGTGCCAGCAGCTTAGCGTATCGCAACACTGAAGCTTTCTTT	CASSLAYRNTEAFF
TRBV7-9	-	-	14	TRBJ2-1	TGTGCCAGCAGCCCCACTAGCAGCTACAATGAGCAGTTCTTC	CASSPTSSYNEQFF
TRBV4-2	-	TRBD1	18	TRBJ1-1	TGTGCCAGCAGCCAAGACCCCGGGACAGGGGTCAAGAACACTGAAGCTTTCTTT	CASSQDPGTGVKNTEAFF
TRBV12-1	many	-	15	TRBJ2-2	TGTGCCAGCCCATGGGGGCGGGAGGTCACCGGGGAGCTGTTTTTT	CASPWGREVTGELFF
TRBV9	-	TRBD2	15	TRBJ2-1	TGTGCCAGCAGCGTGACTAGCGGGAGTTTGTATGAGCAGTTCTTC	CASSVTSGSLYEQFF
TRBV7-2	-	-	14	TRBJ1-4	TGTGCCAGCAGCTTGGTACGTGGCGAGGGAAAACTGTTTTTT	CASSLVRGEGKLFF
TRBV6-1	-	-	14	TRBJ1-1	TGTGCCAGCAGTGCTTGGGGACCGAAGGAAGAAGCTTTCTTT	CASSAWGPKEEAFF
TRBV9	-	TRBD1	15	TRBJ2-3	TGTGCCAGCAGCGAGACAGGGCATGGGTCAGATACGCAGTATTTT	CASSETGHGSDTQYF
TRBV5-1	-	-	14	TRBJ2-7	TGCGCCAGCAGCTTGGGACGACAGACCTACGAGCAGTACTTC	CASSLGRQTYEQYF
TRBV28	-	TRBD1	15	TRBJ1-2	TGTGCCAGCAGCCCGGGGGACAGGGGAGACTATGGCTACACCTTC	CASSPGDRGDYGYTF
TRBV9	-	TRBD2	14	TRBJ2-7	TGTGCCAGCAGCGGCGGACTAGCGGGTTACGAGCAGTACTTC	CASSGGLAGYEQYF
TRBV9	-	TRBD1	17	TRBJ2-7	TGTGCCAGCAGCGTGGGGACAGTTACCTCCGAGGGCTACGAGCAGTACTTC	CASSVGTVTSEGYEQYF
TRBV6-1	-	TRBD1	16	TRBJ2-2	TGTGCCAGCAGTGAAGCGGGACAGGGGGCTCCCGGGGAGCTGTTTTTT	CASSEAGQGAPGELFF
TRBV7-9	-	-	13	TRBJ2-1	TGTGCCAGCAGTCGTGAGACAGAATCTGAGCAGTTCTTC	CASSRETESEQFF
TRBV9	-	TRBD1	12	TRBJ1-2	TGTGCCAGCACCCGGGACAGCTATGGCTACACCTTC	CASTRDSYGYTF
TRBV9	-	-	13	TRBJ1-3	TGTGCCAGCAGCGTAGACGACCGAAACACCATATATTTT	CASSVDDRNTIYF
TRBV30	-	TRBD1	13	TRBJ2-7	TGTGCCTGGAGTACGGGGACAGCTTACGAGCAGTACTTC	CAWSTGTAYEQYF
TRBV10-3	-	-	14	TRBJ1-2	TGTGCCATCAGTGAGCCCGGGATTAACTATGGCTACACCTTC	CAISEPGINYGYTF
TRBV19	-	TRBD2	16	TRBJ2-3	TGTGCCAGTAGTATTTTACTAGCGGGGGGGCTGGATACGCAGTATTTT	CASSILLAGGLDTQYF
TRBV28	-	-	14	TRBJ1-3	TGTGCCAGCAGTTTAAGTAGGGATGGAAACACCATATATTTT	CASSLSRDGNTIYF
TRBV29-1	-	-	12	TRBJ2-1	TGCAGCGTTGTGGCCTCCTACAATGAGCAGTTCTTC	CSVVASYNEQFF
TRBV15	-	-	12	TRBJ2-2	TGTGCCACCAGCAAGGCGGGCGGGGAGCTGTTTTTT	CATSKAGGELFF
TRBV7-2	-	TRBD1	13	TRBJ2-7	TGTGCCAGCAGCCTGGGGACAGGGGGGAAGCAGTACTTC	CASSLGTGGKQYF
TRBV7-8	few	TRBD1	14	TRBJ2-7	TGTGCCAGCAGCTTAGCTGGGACAGCCTACGAGCAGTACTTC	CASSLAGTAYEQYF
TRBV5-1	-	TRBD1	15	TRBJ2-5	TGCGCCAGCAGCTTGAGGGACAGGGGAGGGGAGACCCAGTACTTC	CASSLRDRGGETQYF
TRBV30	-	-	12	TRBJ2-3	TGTGCCTGGGGACCCGAATCAGATACGCAGTATTTT	CAWGPESDTQYF
TRBV14	-	-	12	TRBJ2-5	TGTGCCAGCAGCCAATCCGGGGGGACCCAGTACTTC	CASSQSGGTQYF
TRBV5-1	-	-	14	TRBJ2-7	TGCGCCAGCAGCCCCACAGGGCTTTCCTACGAGCAGTACTTC	CASSPTGLSYEQYF
TRBV9	-	-	13	TRBJ2-3	TGTGCCAGCAGTTTTATCAGCACAGATACGCAGTATTTT	CASSFISTDTQYF
TRBV29-1	-	-	16	TRBJ2-3	TGCAGCGTTGAAGTGTACAGTCCCAAAAGCACAGATACGCAGTATTTT	CSVEVYSPKSTDTQYF
TRBV6-6	-	-	14	TRBJ1-4	TGTGCCAGCATGCCCAGCGCAACTAATGAAAAACTGTTTTTT	CASMPSATNEKLFF
TRBV11-2	once	-	15	TRBJ1-3	TGTGCCAGCAGCCCCCTACGGGGCTCTGGAAACACCATATATTTT	CASSPLRGSGNTIYF
TRBV9	-	-	14	TRBJ1-4	TGTGCCAGCAGCGTAGTGGGGGATGGGGAAAAACTGTTTTTT	CASSVVGDGEKLFF
TRBV28	-	TRBD1	14	TRBJ2-7	TGTGCCACGATAACAGGGGGCCGGTCCTACGAGCAGTACTTC	CATITGGRSYEQYF
TRBV12-1	-	-	15	TRBJ2-4	TGTGCCAGCAGCTTCTACCGAACAGACAAAAACATTCAGTACTTC	CASSFYRTDKNIQYF
TRBV4-3	-	TRBD1	16	TRBJ1-2	TGCGCCAGCAGCCGCTCAGAGGGGGCGGGTAACTATGGCTACACCTTC	CASSRSEGAGNYGYTF